The clone carrying this T cell receptor beta chain came up a few times. In the original processing: Reference gene primer amplification yielded estimated nucleated cell counts. Measured with immunoSEQ multiplex PCR; TCRdb has only the in-frame clones, and not every one. V and J calls and clone size follow that table, whereas D and trimming were derived from the DNA. The data show tens of thousands of clones, 88% seen once. Germline lookup yields CDR1 SEHNR and CDR2 FQNEAQ (reference sequence). The CDR3 covers 14 residues. The V end was cut by 3 bases, the J end by 3 bases, with 9 bases between. The data were taken from a study of blood T cell repertoires in COVID-19. Study-level background: Sites in the United States, Italy and Spain provided acute and convalescent COVID-19 samples. PBMCs, B-cell-depleted T cells, or T cells provided the cDNA or gDNA that made up the material.

The TCR comes from a woman in her 70s with acute or convalescent COVID-19. The sequencing input was peripheral blood. V is TRBV7-9 and J is TRBJ2-1; D unresolved. CDR3 residues: CASSFIQIYNEQFF. CDR3 bases: TGTGCCAGCAGCTTTATTCAGATCTACAATGAGCAGTTCTTC.